This TCR beta chain was obtained from a study of shared clonotypes between healthy human individuals. Study-wide points: What naive subsets generally showed was a larger estimated richness than memory subsets showed.

A remark on this clone: The antigen is not known. Other DNA sequences in the sample encode the same CDR3.

On sorted subsets, replicate PCRs used roughly 220 ng DNA, or approximately 33,000 T cell genomes. Using immunoSEQ multiplex PCR, the repertoire was profiled, and TCRdb retains in-frame clones only, with some absent. The data show roughly 700,000 clones, roughly 70% seen once. Sequenced: memory CD4+ T cells sorted from blood. The subset was: CD45RA-negative fraction. This clonotype originated in a woman younger than 45 in good health.

Here the CDR3 DNA reads TGTGCCAGCAGTGAAGAAAGGAGAAACACTGAAGCTTTCTTT. Protein: CASSEERRNTEAFF. The rearrangement links TRBV6-1 to TRBJ1-1; D not resolved. This CDR3 region has 14 residues. CDR1 and CDR2 from the germline V gene are MNHNS and SASEGT. The V and J ends lost 1 base and 2 bases respectively, with 8 bases between them.